This TCR beta chain was sequenced during a study of blood T cell repertoires in COVID-19. As for the study in general: Acute and convalescent COVID-19 specimens originated in the United States, Italy and Spain.

TCRdb's table, derived via immunoSEQ multiplex PCR, lists solely in-frame clones and lacks some. The sample has 16,000 or so clones, roughly nine tenths seen once. V lost 7 bases, J lost 4 bases, and 5 bases stayed unmatched. Per the germline V gene, CDR1 is LGHDT and CDR2 is YNNKEL (reference sequence). The CDR3 covers 16 residues. The rearrangement uses TRBV3-1 (or the pseudogene TRBV3-2) and TRBJ2-6; 12 nucleotides match TRBD1. The sequence was obtained from a human donor in a cohort sampled during active COVID-19. Input material: peripheral blood. The CDR3 DNA follows: TGTGCCAGCATGGGGACAGGGGGCTTGGGGGCCAACGTCCTGACTTTC. It encodes CASMGTGGLGANVLTF.